A single sample is the source of the 17 T cell receptor beta chains below, sequenced in a study of cytomegalovirus exposure and HLA in healthy donors. 60 Vbeta and 13 Jbeta primers were used in PCR. Clones were read by immunoSEQ multiplex PCR, and TCRdb kept only the in-frame ones, dropping some. The sample lists fewer than 200,000 clones; over 65% were seen once. Source material: PBMCs. These receptors were taken from a man aged 35 to 55 in good health and CMV-seropositive.

The rearrangement links TRBV5-4 to TRBJ2-7; 12 nucleotides align to TRBD1. The CDR3 totals 15 residues. Germline-derived CDR1 and CDR2 are SGHNT and YYREEE (reference sequence). V lost 4 bases, J lost 6 bases, and 8 bases stayed unmatched. For the CDR3, the DNA is TGTGCCAGCAGCCTATCCGGGACAGGGGGCTTCGAGCAGTACTTC. Protein: CASSLSGTGGFEQYF. The variable domain in full, with the rest retrieved from reference TRBV5-4 and TRBJ2-7, is ETGVTQSPTHLIKTRGQQVTLRCSSQSGHNTVSWYQQALGQGPQFIFQYYREEENGRGNFPPRFSGLQFPNYSSELNVNALELDDSALYLCASSLSGTGGFEQYFGPGTRLTVT.

Remarks on this clone: The sample carries other DNA sequences with the same CDR3. The V gene is TRBV5-1, the J gene TRBJ2-7, with no clear D. V was clipped by 4 bases and J by 0 bases, with 5 bases between them. The CDR3 runs 12 residues. CDR1 SGHRS and CDR2 YFSETQ come from the germline V gene. CDR3: CASSLSSYEQYF. The DNA of the CDR3 is TGCGCCAGCAGCCTTAGCTCCTACGAGCAGTACTTC.

This clone was picked up one time. The CDR3 DNA follows: TGTGCCAGCAGTTACTCGGGGGGAGCTAATGAAAAACTGTTTTTT. Translating gives CASSYSGGANEKLFF. The V gene is TRBV6-6, the J gene TRBJ1-4; D is perhaps TRBD1 (5 bases). Looked up from germline, CDR1 is MNHNY and CDR2 is SVGAGI (reference sequence). The CDR3 sequence is 15 residues long. V lost 0 bases, J lost 3 bases, and 8 bases lay in between.

This chain joins TRBV5-1 and TRBJ1-4, with D possibly TRBD1 on 5 matching bases. Germline CDR1 is SGHRS and CDR2 is YFSETQ. The CDR3 has 15 amino acids. V dropped 2 bases and J dropped 2 bases, with 10 bases sitting between them. The CDR3 here is CASSFGQGTNEKLFF. DNA of the CDR3: TGCGCCAGCAGCTTTGGTCAGGGCACTAATGAAAAACTGTTTTTT.

The rearrangement links TRBV30 to TRBJ1-2; TRBD1 might be the D (6 bases). CDR1 GTSNPN and CDR2 SVGIG come from the germline V gene (reference sequence). Trimming took 6 bases from V and 8 from J, leaving 13 bases between them. The CDR3 is 11 residues long. Written as DNA, the CDR3 is TGTGCCTGTCGTTACAGGGAGGGCTACACCTTC. Its translation: CACRYREGYTF.

This chain joins TRBV10-3 and TRBJ2-1; D ambiguous. Trimming took 4 bases from V and 7 from J, leaving 11 bases between them. The CDR3 covers 13 residues. CDR1 is ENHRY, CDR2 SYGVKD, per germline. The CDR3 here is CAISVLSSNEQFF. The CDR3 bases are TGTGCCATCAGTGTCCTAAGCTCAAATGAGCAGTTCTTC.

The chain has TRBV9 and TRBJ2-7, with TRBD1 matching over 9 bases. CDR3 length equals 14 residues. V trimming: 0 bases; J trimming: 5 bases; junction bases outside the gene matches: 3. Germline values: CDR1 SGDLS, CDR2 YYNGEE. The CDR3 DNA sequence: TGTGCCAGCAGCGTAGACAGGGGGCTAGACGAGCAGTACTTC. This translates into CASSVDRGLDEQYF.

This clone was found a few times. V is TRBV7-9 and J is TRBJ1-5; D remains ambiguous. The V gene's germline CDR1 is SEHNR and CDR2 FQNEAQ (reference sequence). CDR3 length: 14 residues. The ends were cut back, 0 bases at V and 0 bases at J, with 3 bases in the middle. The CDR3 here is CASSLAASNQPQHF. CDR3 bases: TGTGCCAGCAGCTTAGCGGCTAGCAATCAGCCCCAGCATTTT. The full variable domain, with the rest looked up from reference TRBV7-9 and TRBJ1-5, is DTGVSQNPRHKITKRGQNVTFRCDPISEHNRLYWYRQTLGQGPEFLTYFQNEAQLEKSRLLSDRFSAERPKGSFSTLEIQRTEQGDSAMYLCASSLAASNQPQHFGDGTRLSIL.

This chain joins TRBV5-1 and TRBJ1-6, with 7 bases fitting TRBD1. CDR1 and CDR2 (germline): SGHRS, YFSETQ. This CDR3 region has 14 residues. V shed 6 bases, J shed 15 bases, and the junction held 15 bases outside the gene matches. The CDR3 nucleotides read TGCGCCAGCACCCCAGGCCCGACAGGGCAGAACCTCCACTTT. Amino acids: CASTPGPTGQNLHF.

Here the CDR3 DNA reads TGTGCCAGCAGCCGACTGACAGGGTGGAACACAGATACGCAGTATTTT. Residues: CASSRLTGWNTDTQYF. The chain joins TRBV5-6 to TRBJ2-3, with 7 bases identical to TRBD1. The CDR3 has 16 residues. Trimming removed 4 bases from V and 2 bases from J; junction bases left unmatched: 10. In germline, CDR1 is SGHDT, CDR2 YYEEEE. Filled out from reference TRBV5-6 and TRBJ2-3, the complete variable domain reads DAGVTQSPTHLIKTRGQQVTLRCSPKSGHDTVSWYQQALGQGPQFIFQYYEEEERQRGNFPDRFSGHQFPNYSSELNVNALLLGDSALYLCASSRLTGWNTDTQYFGPGTRLTVL.

The chain carries TRBV6-1 and TRBJ2-1; D may be TRBD1 (5 bases). The germline CDR1 and CDR2 sequences are MNHNS and SASEGT. The length of the CDR3 is 15 residues. V was pared by 5 bases and J by 2 bases, with 13 bases between. The CDR3 spells CASSFKAQAYNEQFF. CDR3 nucleotides: TGTGCCAGCAGTTTCAAGGCACAGGCCTACAATGAGCAGTTCTTC.

This rearrangement joins TRBV4-1 to TRBJ2-2, with 7 bases fitting TRBD1. Looked up from germline, CDR1 is MGHRA and CDR2 is YSYEKL. Unmatched junction bases numbered 8, after V lost 1 base and J lost 3 bases. The CDR3 spans 17 residues. In nucleotides, the CDR3 is TGCGCCAGCAGCCAAGCCCCGACAGGGAGTTACACCGGGGAGCTGTTTTTT. This gives the protein CASSQAPTGSYTGELFF.

The CDR3 DNA is TGTGCCAGCAGACCGGACCAAGAGACCCAGTACTTC. It codes for CASRPDQETQYF. The V gene is TRBV2, the J gene TRBJ2-5; no clear D. CDR1 and CDR2 from the germline V gene are SNHLY and FYNNEI. This CDR3 has 12 residues. The V and J ends lost 6 bases and 0 bases respectively, with 5 bases between them.

The chain recombines TRBV6-5 with TRBJ2-7; 9 bases agree with TRBD1. The CDR3 extends over 15 amino acids. After removal of 7 bases from V and 1 base from J, the junction contained 8 bases not matched to a gene. From germline, CDR1 is MNHEY and CDR2 SVGAGI. CDR3 sequence (DNA): TGTGCCAGCACCCGAACAGGGGGCCGTTCCTACGAGCAGTACTTC. Translating it yields CASTRTGGRSYEQYF.

The chain combines TRBV6-5 with TRBJ2-5, with a tentative D call TRBD2 (5 bases). CDR3 length: 13 residues. Germline CDR1 and CDR2: MNHEY and SVGAGI. V lost 5 bases and J lost 5, with 12 bases in between. CDR3 residues: CASSAGPGETQYF. CDR3 in DNA: TGTGCCAGCAGTGCGGGCCCCGGGGAGACCCAGTACTTC.

V gene TRBV20-1 combines with J gene TRBJ1-2; the D is unclear. In germline, CDR1 is DFQATT, CDR2 SNEGSKA (reference sequence). The CDR3 consists of 11 residues. The V gene lost 3 bases and the J gene lost 5 bases, with 7 bases spanning the gap. In DNA form, the CDR3 reads TGCAGTGCTAGTGACTGGTATGGCTACACCTTC. This gives the protein CSASDWYGYTF.

V is TRBV28 and J is TRBJ2-2, with D perhaps matching TRBD2 (5 bases). This CDR3 comprises 13 residues. Germline CDR1 MDHEN, CDR2 SYDVKM. The V gene lost 5 bases and the J gene lost 7 bases, with 11 bases spanning the gap. DNA for the CDR3: TGTGCCAGCAGTCCCCGGGCGGGCGGGGAGCTGTTTTTT. Its translation is CASSPRAGGELFF.